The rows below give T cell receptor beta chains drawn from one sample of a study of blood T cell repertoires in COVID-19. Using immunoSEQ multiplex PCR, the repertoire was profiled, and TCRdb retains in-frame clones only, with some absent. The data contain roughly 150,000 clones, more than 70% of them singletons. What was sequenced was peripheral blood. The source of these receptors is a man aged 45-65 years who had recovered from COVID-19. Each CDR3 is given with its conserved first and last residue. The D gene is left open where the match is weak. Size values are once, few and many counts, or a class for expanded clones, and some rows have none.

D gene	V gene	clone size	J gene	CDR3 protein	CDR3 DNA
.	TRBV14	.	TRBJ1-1	CASSQDLGEVRTEAFF	TGTGCCAGCAGCCAAGATCTTGGGGAGGTGAGGACTGAAGCTTTCTTT
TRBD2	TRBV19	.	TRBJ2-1	CASSSIGTSDHNEQFF	TGTGCCAGTAGTTCAATCGGGACTAGCGATCACAATGAGCAGTTCTTC
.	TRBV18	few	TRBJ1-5	CASSLREGGGNQPQHF	TGTGCCAGCTCACTTAGGGAGGGAGGGGGCAATCAGCCCCAGCATTTT
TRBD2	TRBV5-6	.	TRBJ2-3	CASSLLGGAGGQDTQYF	TGTGCCAGCAGCTTACTAGGAGGAGCGGGGGGGCAAGATACGCAGTATTTT
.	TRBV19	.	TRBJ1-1	CASGSYTEAFF	TGTGCCTCAGGGTCGTACACTGAAGCTTTCTTT
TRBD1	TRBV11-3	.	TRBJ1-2	CASSSTGGGCYTF	TGTGCCAGCAGCTCCACAGGGGGCGGGTGCTACACCTTC
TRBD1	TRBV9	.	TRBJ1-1	CASNPQGANTEAFF	TGTGCCAGCAATCCTCAGGGGGCAAACACTGAAGCTTTCTTT
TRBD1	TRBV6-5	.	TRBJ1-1	CASSDGTGLNTEAFF	TGTGCCAGCAGCGATGGGACAGGGCTGAACACTGAAGCTTTCTTT
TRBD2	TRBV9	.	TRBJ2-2	CASSSGLAGVNTGELFF	TGTGCCAGCAGCTCCGGACTAGCGGGAGTCAACACCGGGGAGCTGTTTTTT
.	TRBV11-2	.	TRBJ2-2	CASSLDHRLTGELFF	TGTGCCAGCAGCTTAGACCACAGGTTAACCGGGGAGCTGTTTTTT
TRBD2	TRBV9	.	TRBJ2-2	CASSVAASGFTGELFF	TGTGCCAGCAGCGTAGCGGCTAGCGGGTTCACCGGGGAGCTGTTTTTT
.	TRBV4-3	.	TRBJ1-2	CASSQAAGANYGYTF	TGCGCCAGCAGCCAGGCCGCGGGTGCTAACTATGGCTACACCTTC
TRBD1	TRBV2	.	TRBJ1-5	CASTGDRRGNQPQHF	TGTGCCAGCACCGGGGACAGGAGGGGCAATCAGCCCCAGCATTTT
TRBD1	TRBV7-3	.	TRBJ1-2	CASSLTGDRGQDGYTF	TGTGCCAGCAGCTTAACAGGGGACAGGGGGCAGGATGGCTACACCTTC
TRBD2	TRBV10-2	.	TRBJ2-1	CASRSGTSGGASTYNEQFF	TGCGCCAGCAGATCCGGGACTAGCGGGGGGGCCTCCACCTACAATGAGCAGTTCTTC
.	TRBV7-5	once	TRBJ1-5	CVRSLDRAINQPQHF	TGTGTCAGAAGCTTAGACAGGGCCATCAATCAGCCCCAGCATTTT
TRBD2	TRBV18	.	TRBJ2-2	CASSPRLAGGPSTGELFF	TGTGCCAGCTCACCACGCCTAGCGGGAGGGCCGTCCACCGGGGAGCTGTTTTTT
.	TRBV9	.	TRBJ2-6	CASSVSGSGANVLTF	TGTGCCAGCAGCGTCTCAGGCTCTGGGGCCAACGTCCTGACTTTC
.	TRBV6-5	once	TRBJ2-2	CASSQGTGELFF	TGTGCCAGCAGCCAGGGTACCGGGGAGCTGTTTTTT
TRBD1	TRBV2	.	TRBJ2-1	CASVNQGANNEQFF	TGTGCCAGCGTCAACCAGGGGGCTAACAATGAGCAGTTCTTC
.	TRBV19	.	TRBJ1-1	CASSISIQGTEAFF	TGTGCCAGTAGTATATCGATTCAGGGGACTGAAGCTTTCTTT
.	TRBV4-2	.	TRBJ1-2	CASSQEGWRGQGLGYTF	TGTGCCAGCAGCCAAGAAGGGTGGAGGGGTCAGGGATTAGGCTACACCTTC
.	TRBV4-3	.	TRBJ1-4	CASGSGSHDEKLFF	TGCGCCAGCGGCTCAGGGTCCCATGATGAAAAACTGTTTTTT
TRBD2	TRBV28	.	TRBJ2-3	CASSTPTSGGPRDTQYF	TGTGCCAGCAGTACCCCGACTAGCGGGGGGCCAAGGGATACGCAGTATTTT
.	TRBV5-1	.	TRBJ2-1	CASSLATGAYNEQFF	TGCGCCAGCAGCTTGGCCACGGGAGCCTACAATGAGCAGTTCTTC
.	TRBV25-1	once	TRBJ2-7	CASRHLYEQYF	TGTGCCAGCAGACACCTCTACGAGCAGTACTTC
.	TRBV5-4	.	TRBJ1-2	CASSVDSHYGYTF	TGTGCCAGCAGCGTGGACAGCCACTATGGCTACACCTTC
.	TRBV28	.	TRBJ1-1	CASSYQSRPGTEAFF	TGTGCCAGCAGTTATCAGAGTAGACCAGGCACTGAAGCTTTCTTT
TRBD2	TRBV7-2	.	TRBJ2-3	CASSPETGTSLDTQYF	TGTGCCAGCAGCCCAGAAACCGGGACTAGTCTGGATACGCAGTATTTT
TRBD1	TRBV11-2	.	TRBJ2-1	CASSLDVQGANEQFF	TGTGCCAGCAGCTTAGATGTGCAGGGGGCAAATGAGCAGTTCTTC
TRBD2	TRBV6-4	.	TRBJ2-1	CASSETSGGALEQFF	TGTGCCAGCAGTGAGACTAGCGGGGGGGCACTTGAGCAGTTCTTC
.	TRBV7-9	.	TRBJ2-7	CASSLSTPPYEQYF	TGTGCCAGCAGCTTATCGACACCGCCCTACGAGCAGTACTTC
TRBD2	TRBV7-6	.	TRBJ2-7	CASSLTSGGTYEQYF	TGTGCCAGCAGCTTAACTAGCGGGGGGACCTACGAGCAGTACTTC
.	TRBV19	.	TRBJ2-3	CASNTGERTDTQYF	TGTGCCAGTAACACCGGGGAGCGGACAGATACGCAGTATTTT
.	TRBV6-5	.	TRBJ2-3	CASGDSARVINAQYF	TGTGCCAGCGGGGACTCGGCCAGGGTGATTAATGCGCAGTATTTT
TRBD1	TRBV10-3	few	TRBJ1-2	CAISESGQGADGYTF	TGTGCCATCAGTGAGTCGGGGCAGGGGGCCGATGGCTACACCTTC
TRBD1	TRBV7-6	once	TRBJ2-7	CASSPQGAGGEVFYEQYF	TGTGCCAGCAGCCCCCAGGGGGCTGGAGGAGAGGTTTTCTACGAGCAGTACTTC
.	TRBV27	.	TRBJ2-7	CASSLGQGNNEQYF	TGTGCCAGCAGTTTGGGGCAGGGTAACAACGAGCAGTACTTC
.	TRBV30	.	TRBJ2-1	CAWGSSYNEQFF	TGTGCCTGGGGTAGCTCCTACAATGAGCAGTTCTTC
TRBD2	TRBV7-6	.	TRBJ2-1	CASSLAPGLGDNEQFF	TGTGCCAGCAGCTTAGCGCCGGGACTAGGGGACAATGAGCAGTTCTTC
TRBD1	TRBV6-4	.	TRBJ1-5	CASSETGVQPQHF	TGTGCCAGCAGTGAGACAGGGGTTCAGCCCCAGCATTTT
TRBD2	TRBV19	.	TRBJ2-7	CASSIGVGTSSEQYF	TGTGCCAGTAGTATAGGAGTGGGGACTAGCTCCGAGCAGTACTTC
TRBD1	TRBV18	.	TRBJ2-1	CASSRQGNEQFF	TGTGCCAGCTCAAGACAGGGAAATGAGCAGTTCTTC
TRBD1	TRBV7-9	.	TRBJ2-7	CASSERTGPYEQYF	TGTGCCAGCAGCGAAAGGACAGGCCCCTACGAGCAGTACTTC
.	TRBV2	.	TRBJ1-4	CASSVRNNEKLFF	TGTGCCAGCAGTGTCAGGAATAATGAAAAACTGTTTTTT
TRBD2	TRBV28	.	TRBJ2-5	CASRSTTSGGAAETQYF	TGTGCCAGCAGGTCAACCACTAGCGGGGGGGCCGCGGAGACCCAGTACTTC
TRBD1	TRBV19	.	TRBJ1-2	CASSIGDRVYGYTF	TGTGCCAGTAGTATCGGCGACAGGGTCTATGGCTACACCTTC
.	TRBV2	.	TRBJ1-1	CASKIEISGEAFF	TGTGCCAGCAAGATTGAGATTTCAGGTGAAGCTTTCTTT
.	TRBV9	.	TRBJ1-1	CASSVEGGSAEAFF	TGTGCCAGCAGCGTAGAGGGAGGGAGCGCTGAAGCTTTCTTT
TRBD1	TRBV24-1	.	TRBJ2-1	CATSDPGQGANEQFF	TGTGCCACCAGTGACCCCGGACAGGGGGCCAATGAGCAGTTCTTC
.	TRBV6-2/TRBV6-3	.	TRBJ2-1	CASSLRGGAGRSYNEQFF	TGTGCCAGCAGCCTAAGAGGGGGAGCGGGGAGATCCTACAATGAGCAGTTCTTC
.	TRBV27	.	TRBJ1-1	CASTSLGGVGGTEAFF	TGTGCCAGCACCTCGTTAGGGGGGGTGGGGGGAACTGAAGCTTTCTTT